This entry describes one TCR beta chain. Its matching antigen is unknown. This entry belongs to a study of T cell responses to AZD1222 COVID-19 vaccine. Study conclusions and caveats: Receipt of two AZD1222 doses was followed by a rise in Spike-specific TCR breadth and depth.

Method: immunoSEQ multiplex PCR; TCRdb's copy keeps in-frame clones and lacks some. The profile shows roughly 160,000 clones, 93% of them singletons. CDR1 and CDR2 (germline): MNHNY, SVGAGI (reference sequence). The CDR3 totals 14 residues. Trimming removed 1 base at V and 7 bases at J, with 11 bases between. Here the sequenced sample was peripheral blood, taken on day 0 of AZD1222 vaccination. The receptor was derived from an adult in good health. The J gene is TRBJ1-5, the V gene TRBV6-6; D remains ambiguous. CDR3 sequence: CASSYFVVGQPQHF. The CDR3, as DNA: TGTGCCAGCAGTTACTTTGTTGTCGGACAGCCCCAGCATTTT.